These 25 T cell receptor beta chains were sequenced from one sample in a study of T cell responses to AZD1222 COVID-19 vaccine (dated by TCRdb to the early 2020s). Libraries came from the immunoSEQ multiplex PCR assay. TCRdb obtained this table from immuneACCESS and retained in-frame rearrangements with V and J assigned. These tables miss some clones; where compared with another copy, unresolved V genes account for less than half of the shortfall, and the remainder is unexplained. In all, the sample holds under 150,000 clones, and 80% to 90% of those were seen once. The ten largest account for roughly a tenth of the sample. Sample time point, as interpreted from the label and publication: about 28 days (+/-7) after the second vaccine dose. Material: peripheral blood, obtained 28 days after the second AZD1222 dose. Receptors originate from an adult who received the AZD1222 COVID-19 vaccine.

The chain combines TRBV23-1 with TRBJ2-7; TRBD2 might be the D (6 bases). TRBV23-1 is designated an ORF whose function remains uncertain. This CDR3 region has 12 residues. V lost 4 bases to trimming and J lost 7 bases, with 11 bases between them. The CDR3 DNA follows: TGCGCCAGCAGTCTGCGGGATTGGGAGCAGTACTTC. Residues: CASSLRDWEQYF.

This chain connects TRBV29-1 to TRBJ1-1; D uncertain. The V gene lost 6 bases and the J gene lost 1 base, with 12 bases spanning the gap. Germline CDR1 SQVTM, CDR2 ANQGSEA. The CDR3 loop spans 13 amino acids. The CDR3 is CSVGRAENTEAFF. For the CDR3, the DNA is TGCAGCGTCGGGCGAGCGGAGAACACTGAAGCTTTCTTT.

This rearrangement joins TRBV5-1 to TRBJ2-3; no definite D call. V lost 7 bases to trimming and J lost 4 bases, with 7 bases between them. The CDR3 spans 11 residues. Germline values: CDR1 SGHRS, CDR2 YFSETQ. The CDR3 DNA sequence: TGCGCCAGCTGGGCGGCAGATACGCAGTATTTT. It specifies CASWAADTQYF.

The chain employs TRBV27 and TRBJ1-5; D is unclear. The CDR3 loop spans 13 amino acids. V was trimmed by 4 bases and J by 6 bases, leaving 10 bases between them. Germline V gives CDR1 MNHEY, CDR2 SMNVEV (reference sequence). CDR3 DNA sequence: TGTGCCAGCAGTTCGGGTGGGTTTCAGCCCCAGCATTTT. This encodes CASSSGGFQPQHF.

The V call is TRBV20-1, the J call TRBJ2-2; D uncertain. Between the trimmed V and J ends, which lost 5 bases and 6 bases, there was a span of 7 bases. Germline CDR1 is DFQATT and CDR2 is SNEGSKA (reference sequence). This CDR3 contains 11 residues. CDR3: CSASFAGELFF. CDR3 coding DNA: TGCAGTGCTTCTTTTGCCGGGGAGCTGTTTTTT.

The chain couples TRBV3-1 (or the pseudogene TRBV3-2) to TRBJ2-2, with D possibly being TRBD2 (5 bases). The ends were cut back, 6 bases at V and 1 base at J, with 9 bases in the middle. This CDR3 comprises 14 residues. Germline assignment: CDR1 LGHDT and CDR2 YNNKEL (reference sequence). The CDR3 sequence: CASSWTLNTGELFF. Written as DNA, the CDR3 is TGTGCCAGCAGTTGGACTTTGAACACCGGGGAGCTGTTTTTT.

The J gene is TRBJ1-1, the V gene TRBV11-2; 9 nucleotides align to TRBD1. The junction had 9 bases not matched to a gene; V was cut back by 2 bases and J by 11 bases. The germline V gene has CDR1 SGHAT and CDR2 FQNNGV. The CDR3 runs to 14 residues. The CDR3 sequence: CASSLQPNTGGAFF. CDR3 DNA sequence: TGTGCCAGCAGCTTACAGCCCAATACAGGGGGCGCTTTCTTT.

The rearrangement links TRBV5-1 to TRBJ1-1, with 8 bases that match TRBD1. Germline V CDR1 and CDR2: SGHRS, YFSETQ. With 5 bases clipped from V and 6 bases from J, the junction kept 6 bases outside the gene matches. The CDR3 has 13 residues. The CDR3 here is CASRTGQGPEAFF. The CDR3 DNA reads TGCGCCAGCAGAACCGGACAGGGCCCTGAAGCTTTCTTT.

J is TRBJ1-6 and V is TRBV9; the D is unclear. V lost 0 bases and J lost 6, with 7 bases in between. CDR1 SGDLS and CDR2 YYNGEE come from the germline V gene. The CDR3 sequence is 14 residues long. The CDR3 coding sequence is TGTGCCAGCAGCGTAGTGGACGGTAATTCACCCCTCCACTTT. It encodes CASSVVDGNSPLHF.

For the CDR3, the DNA is TGTGCCAGCAGTCCACCGGGACAGGGGGCAGGTGGCTACACCTTC. Protein sequence: CASSPPGQGAGGYTF. The V and J genes are TRBV6-5 and TRBJ1-2; 12 bases match TRBD1. V was clipped by 5 bases and J by 7 bases; unmatched bases: 8. The CDR3 totals 15 residues. CDR1 MNHEY and CDR2 SVGAGI come from the germline V gene.

The chain has TRBV5-1 and TRBJ1-6; 8 bases are shared with TRBD1. The V segment lost 0 bases and the J segment 5 bases; nucleotides outside the gene matches: 1. Germline V CDR1 and CDR2: SGHRS, YFSETQ. This CDR3 is built from 15 residues. The CDR3 coding sequence is TGCGCCAGCAGCTTGGGGACAGGGCATAATTCACCCCTCCACTTT. Translated, it gives CASSLGTGHNSPLHF. Full variable domain (missing parts from reference TRBV5-1 and TRBJ1-6): KAGVTQTPRYLIKTRGQQVTLSCSPISGHRSVSWYQQTPGQGLQFLFEYFSETQRNKGNFPGRFSGRQFSNSRSEMNVSTLELGDSALYLCASSLGTGHNSPLHFGNGTRLTVT.

This sequence joins TRBV5-6 and TRBJ2-5; 10 bases are a match to TRBD2. Germline V lookup: CDR1 SGHDT, CDR2 YYEEEE. Germline trimming cut 0 bases from V and 5 bases from J; bases unmatched to any gene: 4. The CDR3 extends over 15 amino acids. The CDR3 DNA follows: TGTGCCAGCAGCTTGGGTCTAGCGGGAGACGAGACCCAGTACTTC. Residues: CASSLGLAGDETQYF.

This clone was seen only a few times. The chain joins TRBV19 to TRBJ1-1; D is perhaps TRBD1 (6 bases). V was shortened by 1 base and J by 5 bases, with 11 bases between the two germline ends. In germline, CDR1 is LNHDA, CDR2 SQIVND (reference sequence). The CDR3 contains 14 residues. Here the CDR3 reads CASSIGGGTTEAFF. Here the CDR3 DNA reads TGTGCCAGTAGTATAGGAGGGGGAACGACTGAAGCTTTCTTT.

This CDR3 is CSVEVSGDQPQHF. Written as DNA, the CDR3 is TGCAGCGTTGAAGTTTCCGGGGATCAGCCCCAGCATTTT. The V gene is TRBV29-1, the J gene TRBJ1-5; D unclear. Germline assignment: CDR1 SQVTM and CDR2 ANQGSEA. Trimming removed 1 base at V and 5 bases at J, with 9 bases between. The CDR3 totals 13 residues.

The chain joins TRBV15 to TRBJ1-2, with 10 bases aligning to TRBD1. The length of the CDR3 is 15 residues. Germline CDR1 is LNHNV and CDR2 is YYDKDF (reference sequence). J gave up 7 bases and V 0 bases, and 5 bases lay outside the gene matches. The CDR3 protein is CATSRDRDRGSGYTF. CDR3 bases: TGTGCCACCAGCAGAGATCGGGACAGGGGAAGTGGCTACACCTTC.

The CDR3 bases are TGTGCCAGCAGCTTAAATCCGGGGACTGGAAACACCATATATTTT. Protein product: CASSLNPGTGNTIYF. J is TRBJ1-3 and V is TRBV7-2; no clear D. The CDR3 extends over 15 amino acids. Per germline, CDR1 SGHTA and CDR2 FQGNSA. The V end was cut by 2 bases, the J end by 2 bases, with 10 bases between.

The rearrangement joins TRBV19 to TRBJ2-2; TRBD2 matches at 7 bases. CDR3 size: 15 residues. CDR1 LNHDA and CDR2 SQIVND come from the germline V gene (reference sequence). After removal of 2 bases from V and 1 base from J, the junction contained 1 base not matched to a gene. This CDR3 is CASSIRGRNTGELFF. CDR3 sequence (DNA): TGTGCCAGTAGTATACGCGGGAGGAACACCGGGGAGCTGTTTTTT.

V usage is TRBV5-1 and J usage is TRBJ1-2; 7 positions match TRBD1. CDR1 SGHRS and CDR2 YFSETQ come from the germline V gene. V shed 5 bases, J shed 1 base, and the junction held 5 bases outside the gene matches. This CDR3 contains 14 residues. The CDR3 loop is CASRETGINYGYTF. CDR3 DNA: TGCGCCAGCAGGGAGACAGGGATTAACTATGGCTACACCTTC.

The V and J genes are TRBV5-4 and TRBJ2-7, with D hard to call. V gave up 1 base and J gave up 1 base, with 9 bases separating them. There are 14 residues in the CDR3. Germline V CDR1 and CDR2: SGHNT, YYREEE (reference sequence). The CDR3, as DNA: TGTGCCAGCAGCTTGATCGGACCTTCCTACGAGCAGTACTTC. This gives the protein CASSLIGPSYEQYF.

The CDR3 DNA reads TGTGCCAGCAGCCAAGGAGATTTTTACACCGGGGAGCTGTTTTTT. Translation gives CASSQGDFYTGELFF. The chain recombines TRBV14 with TRBJ2-2; no firm D call. This CDR3 is built from 15 residues. Trimming took 1 base from V and 3 from J, leaving 9 bases between them. Germline CDR1 SGHDN, CDR2 FVKESK. Supplemented by reference TRBV14 and TRBJ2-2, the full variable domain reads EAGVTQFPSHSVIEKGQTVTLRCDPISGHDNLYWYRRVMGKEIKFLLHFVKESKQDESGMPNNRFLAERTGGTYSTLKVQPAELEDSGVYFCASSQGDFYTGELFFGEGSRLTVL.

The genes are TRBV11-2 and TRBJ2-5; TRBD2 aligns across 9 bases. This CDR3 contains 15 residues. Germline assignment: CDR1 SGHAT and CDR2 FQNNGV. Trimming at V came to 4 bases and at J to 5 bases, leaving 8 bases not matched to a gene. The CDR3 DNA reads as TGTGCCAGCAGCTCCGCGCGGGGGGGGCCGGAGACCCAGTACTTC. Translated: CASSSARGGPETQYF.

The chain joins TRBV18 to TRBJ2-3; D remains ambiguous. V was shortened by 4 bases and J by 3 bases, with 14 bases between the two germline ends. The germline V gene encodes CDR1 KGHSH and CDR2 LQKENI. The CDR3 totals 15 residues. The CDR3 coding sequence is TGTGCCAGCTCACTAACCCCCGACCCTACAGATACGCAGTATTTT. Translation gives CASSLTPDPTDTQYF.

The chain is built from TRBV5-4 and TRBJ2-5; TRBD2 is a possible D gene (5 bases). The V gene lost 1 base and the J gene lost 4 bases, with 14 bases spanning the gap. The CDR3 consists of 15 residues. Looked up from germline, CDR1 is SGHNT and CDR2 is YYREEE (reference sequence). CDR3 protein: CASSLPGGRAETQYF. The DNA for the CDR3 is TGTGCCAGCAGCTTGCCAGGAGGCCGGGCAGAGACCCAGTACTTC.

The rearrangement uses TRBV5-6 and TRBJ1-2; D gene ambiguous. The V end lost 4 bases, the J end lost 3 bases, and 10 bases lay between the germline ends. Germline assignment: CDR1 SGHDT and CDR2 YYEEEE. CDR3 length equals 13 residues. The chain's CDR3 is CASSRVGHYGYTF. For the CDR3, the DNA is TGTGCCAGCAGCCGGGTAGGTCACTATGGCTACACCTTC.

This chain uses TRBV12-3 or TRBV12-4 with TRBJ2-7; 8 bases match TRBD1. The CDR3 runs to 12 residues. Trimming at V came to 5 bases and at J to 7 bases, leaving 4 bases not matched to a gene. The CDR3 region is CASSPGTGEQYF. The DNA for the CDR3 is TGTGCCAGCAGTCCGGGGACAGGTGAGCAGTACTTC.